The TCR beta chain described here comes from a study of neurological immune-mediated disorders. General observations from the study: HTLV-1-associated myelopathy had the most TCR clonal expansion, whereas multiple sclerosis had the least (lower than in healthy controls). Because no CDR3 amino acid sequences were shared across subjects by expanded clones, private repertoires were suggested in all groups.

The V gene's germline CDR1 is SEHNR and CDR2 FQNEAQ (reference sequence). The CDR3 is made up of 14 amino acids. Trimming shortened V by 3 bases and J by 4 bases, and 13 bases separated the two germline ends. The team produced cDNA through 5'RACE using 10-nucleotide random UMIs. One entry per CDR3 protein results from TCRdb running MiXCR on the 5' RACE reads. The table has 25,000 to 35,000 distinct CDR3 sequences, around 4% seen once. This clonotype was recorded many times. Its antigen is not identified. The rearrangement links TRBV7-9 to TRBJ2-7; D uncertain. The TCR originated in a woman aged 40 to 50 in good health. Sequencing was performed on CD4+ T cells from blood. CDR3 sequence (DNA): TGTGCCAGCAGCTTCGGCAGGTCCGGATACGAGCAGTACTTC. Amino acids: CASSFGRSGYEQYF.